Listed below are T cell receptor beta chains from one sample, sequenced in a study of T cells after yellow fever vaccination. In TCRdb, the 5' RACE reads were re-called with MiXCR into one record per CDR3 protein. In the table there are tens of thousands of distinct CDR3 sequences, approximately 7% of which are singletons. Sequenced here: CD8+ T cells sorted from PBMCs, sampled less than 6 days after the first yellow fever vaccination. The receptors were gathered from a man younger than 35 who received the YFV17D yellow fever vaccine. Each CDR3 is given with its conserved first and last residue. The order of the fields is V gene, J gene, clone size, D gene, CDR3 length, CDR3 DNA, CDR3 protein. The D gene is left open where the match is weak. Only some rows state a clone size, as once, few, many or a class for expanded clones.

>TRBV4-2|TRBJ1-2|many|TRBD1|16
TGTGCCAGCAGCCAGGTCGGGACAGGCGATAACTATGGCTACACCTTC
CASSQVGTGDNYGYTF
>TRBV19|TRBJ2-4|few|TRBD1|14
TGTGCCAGTAGTACCCGACAGGGAGAAAACATTCAGTACTTC
CASSTRQGENIQYF
>TRBV11-2|TRBJ2-3|NA|NA|16
TGTGCCAGCAGCTTAGGATCGCTAGCGTCGACAGATACGCAGTATTTT
CASSLGSLASTDTQYF
>TRBV19|TRBJ2-2|NA|TRBD2|16
TGTGCCAGTAGTATAGCTCGACTAGCGGGGCCCGGGGAGCTGTTTTTT
CASSIARLAGPGELFF
>TRBV7-9|TRBJ2-2|few|NA|15
TGTGCCAGCAGCTTTGGAGGGGCAGTCAGCGGGGAGCTGTTTTTT
CASSFGGAVSGELFF
>TRBV4-2|TRBJ1-1|many|NA|13
TGTGCCAGCAGACTCACAGAGAACACTGAAGCTTTCTTT
CASRLTENTEAFF
>TRBV7-8|TRBJ2-7|few|TRBD2|18
TGTGCCAGCAGCTTTCTGGGACTACCGCCCAGGAGCTCCTACGAGCAGTACTTC
CASSFLGLPPRSSYEQYF
>TRBV28|TRBJ2-7|few|NA|16
TGTGCCAGCAGTTCCACCCGACAGGAAAGGGCCTACGAGCAGTACTTC
CASSSTRQERAYEQYF
>TRBV12-3/TRBV12-4|TRBJ2-7|many|NA|12
TGTGCCAGCAGTCCCGACACCATCTGGCAGTACTTC
CASSPDTIWQYF
>TRBV9|TRBJ2-7|many|NA|14
TGTGCCAGCAGCGTTGGAGGAAGCTCCTACGAGCAGTACTTC
CASSVGGSSYEQYF
>TRBV4-3|TRBJ1-1|NA|NA|15
TGCGCCAGCAGCCAATGGGAAACAGGGCGAACTGAAGCTTTCTTT
CASSQWETGRTEAFF
>TRBV29-1|TRBJ2-1|many|TRBD2|17
TGCAGCGTTGAGGGGACTAGCGGGGCTAGCTCCTACAATGAGCAGTTCTTC
CSVEGTSGASSYNEQFF
>TRBV25-1|TRBJ1-6|many|TRBD1|14
TGTGCCAGCAGTGGACAGGGGGATAATTCACCCCTCCACTTT
CASSGQGDNSPLHF
>TRBV12-3/TRBV12-4|TRBJ1-1|NA|NA|14
TGTGCCATCCTCTTGCCTCGAACCAACACTGAAGCTTTCTTT
CAILLPRTNTEAFF
>TRBV12-3/TRBV12-4|TRBJ1-3|many|NA|13
TGTGCCAGCATTCCAGACTCTGGAAACACCATATATTTT
CASIPDSGNTIYF
>TRBV4-1|TRBJ2-7|many|NA|13
TGCGCCAGCAGCCAAGCCTCTACCTACGAGCAGTACTTC
CASSQASTYEQYF
>TRBV6-1|TRBJ1-2|NA|TRBD1|15
TGTGCCAGCAGTGATGACAGGGGATGGGGTAGGGGCTACACCTTC
CASSDDRGWGRGYTF
>TRBV7-7|TRBJ2-2|few|NA|16
TGTGCTAGCAGATCTACCTCCCTGGGGAGAACCGGGGAGCTGTTTTTT
CASRSTSLGRTGELFF
>TRBV27|TRBJ2-7|few|NA|14
TGTGCCAGCAGTTTTGGGAGCGACTCGTACGAGCAGTACTTC
CASSFGSDSYEQYF
>TRBV10-3|TRBJ2-3|few|NA|16
TGTGCCATCAGTAAAAGTGCTCAGGGCCCAACAGATACGCAGTATTTT
CAISKSAQGPTDTQYF
>TRBV19|TRBJ2-5|NA|TRBD2|15
TGTGCCAGTAGCCTTAGCGGGGGGGGCCAAGAGACCCAGTACTTC
CASSLSGGGQETQYF
>TRBV30|TRBJ2-5|many|TRBD2|13
TGTGCCTGGACCCAGGGTAGCGGGGAGACCCAGTACTTC
CAWTQGSGETQYF
>TRBV15|TRBJ2-3|many|NA|15
TGTGCCACCAGCATAATACCGGACGGAACAGATACGCAGTATTTT
CATSIIPDGTDTQYF
>TRBV11-3|TRBJ2-1|many|NA|15
TGTGCCAGCAGCCAAAAACAGGGAGACTACAATGAGCAGTTCTTC
CASSQKQGDYNEQFF
>TRBV27|TRBJ2-1|NA|TRBD2|15
TGTGCCAGCAGTAAGGGGACTAGCTGGGGCAATGAGCAGTTCTTC
CASSKGTSWGNEQFF
>TRBV29-1|TRBJ1-2|few|NA|14
TGCAGCGTCCCGGACAGCCTCAATAACTATGGCTACACCTTC
CSVPDSLNNYGYTF